What follows are 4 T cell receptor beta chains derived from one specimen sequenced in a study of cytomegalovirus exposure and HLA in healthy donors. In the PCR, 60 Vbeta and 13 Jbeta primers were used. Data came from immunoSEQ multiplex PCR; TCRdb stores just in-frame clones and leaves some out. The data contain more than 110,000 clones, around 80% of them singletons. Source material: PBMCs. These receptors were taken from a male donor in good health and CMV-seropositive.

The chain uses TRBV30 and TRBJ2-3, with 10 bases that match TRBD1. CDR1 and CDR2 (germline): GTSNPN, SVGIG (reference sequence). The V gene end was trimmed by 5 bases and the J gene end by 4 bases; junction bases not matched to a gene: 3. The CDR3 totals 13 residues. The CDR3 region is CAWGTGAADTQYF. The CDR3 DNA reads TGTGCCTGGGGGACAGGGGCGGCAGATACGCAGTATTTT.

The chain links TRBV4-2 to TRBJ2-7, with 7 bases lining up with TRBD1. With V trimmed by 6 bases and J by 5 bases, 7 bases remained unmatched. The germline V gene has CDR1 LGHNA and CDR2 YNFKEQ. There are 13 residues in the CDR3. CDR3 sequence (DNA): TGTGCCAGCAGTGACCCAGGGGGAAACGAGCAGTACTTC. This sequence encodes CASSDPGGNEQYF.

The chain recombines TRBV19 with TRBJ1-1; TRBD1 is a possible D gene (6 bases). Per germline, CDR1 LNHDA and CDR2 SQIVND (reference sequence). Trimming left V 5 bases short and J 3 bases short, with 13 bases between. This CDR3 is built from 14 residues. CDR3 in DNA: TGTGCCAGTAGTGCCACAGGGAGGGACACTGAAGCTTTCTTT. Amino acids: CASSATGRDTEAFF.

The chain couples TRBV7-2 to TRBJ2-3, with TRBD2 matching over 9 bases. CDR3 length equals 15 residues. J was trimmed by 5 bases and V by 5 bases; bases with no gene match: 8. Germline V gives CDR1 SGHTA, CDR2 FQGNSA. CDR3 sequence: CASSPGTSRLDTQYF. In DNA, the CDR3 is TGTGCCAGCAGCCCCGGGACTAGCAGATTAGATACGCAGTATTTT. The entire variable domain, with the rest obtained from reference TRBV7-2 and TRBJ2-3, is as follows: GAGVSQSPSNKVTEKGKDVELRCDPISGHTALYWYRQSLGQGLEFLIYFQGNSAPDKSGLPSDRFSAERTGGSVSTLTIQRTQQEDSAVYLCASSPGTSRLDTQYFGPGTRLTVL.